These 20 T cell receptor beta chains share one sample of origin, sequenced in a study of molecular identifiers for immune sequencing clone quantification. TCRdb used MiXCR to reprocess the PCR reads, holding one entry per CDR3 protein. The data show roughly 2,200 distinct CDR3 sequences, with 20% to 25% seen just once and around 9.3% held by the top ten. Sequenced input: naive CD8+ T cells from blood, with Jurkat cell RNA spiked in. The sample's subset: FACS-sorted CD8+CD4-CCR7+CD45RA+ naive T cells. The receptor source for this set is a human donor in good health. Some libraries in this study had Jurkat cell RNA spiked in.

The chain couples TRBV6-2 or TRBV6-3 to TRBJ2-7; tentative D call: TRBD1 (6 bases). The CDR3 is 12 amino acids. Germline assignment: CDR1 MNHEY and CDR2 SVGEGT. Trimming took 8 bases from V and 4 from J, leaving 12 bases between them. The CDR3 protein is CASARTGYEQYF. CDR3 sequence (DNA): TGTGCCAGCGCACGAACAGGGTACGAGCAGTACTTC.

The CDR3 DNA follows: TGTGCCACCAGCTTACAGGGGGCGCGTAAAGAGACCCAGTACTTC. This codes for CATSLQGARKETQYF. V and J are TRBV15 and TRBJ2-5, with 9 bases identical to TRBD1. Germline loops: CDR1 LNHNV, CDR2 YYDKDF (reference sequence). The ends lost 5 bases at V and 3 bases at J; junction bases unmatched: 7. The CDR3 contains 15 residues.

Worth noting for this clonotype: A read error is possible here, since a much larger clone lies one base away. The CDR3 region is CATSDPGVSDEKPFF. CDR3 sequence (DNA): TGTGCCACCAGTGACCCCGGGGTCTCGGATGAAAAACCGTTTTTT. The V call is TRBV24-1, the J call TRBJ1-4; D is unclear. The germline V gene encodes CDR1 KGHDR and CDR2 SFDVKD. The CDR3 sequence is 15 residues long.

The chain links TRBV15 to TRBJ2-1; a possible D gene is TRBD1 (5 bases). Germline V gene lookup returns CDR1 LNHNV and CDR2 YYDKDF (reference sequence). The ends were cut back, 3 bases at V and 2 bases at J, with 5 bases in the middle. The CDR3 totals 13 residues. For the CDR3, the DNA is TGTGCCACCAGCAGGACAGCCTACAATGAGCAGTTCTTC. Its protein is CATSRTAYNEQFF.

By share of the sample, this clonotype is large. DNA of the CDR3: TGTGCCAGCAGCCTCCTCATATGGGGGGAGACCCAGTACTTC. This codes for CASSLLIWGETQYF. V and J are TRBV5-6 and TRBJ2-5; either TRBD1 or TRBD2 may fit D (5 bases each). The germline V gene encodes CDR1 SGHDT and CDR2 YYEEEE. CDR3 size: 14 residues. Trimming cost V 4 bases and J 5 bases, with 15 bases left between them. The variable domain in full, completed from reference TRBV5-6 and TRBJ2-5, reads DAGVTQSPTHLIKTRGQQVTLRCSPKSGHDTVSWYQQALGQGPQFIFQYYEEEERQRGNFPDRFSGHQFPNYSSELNVNALLLGDSALYLCASSLLIWGETQYFGPGTRLLVL.

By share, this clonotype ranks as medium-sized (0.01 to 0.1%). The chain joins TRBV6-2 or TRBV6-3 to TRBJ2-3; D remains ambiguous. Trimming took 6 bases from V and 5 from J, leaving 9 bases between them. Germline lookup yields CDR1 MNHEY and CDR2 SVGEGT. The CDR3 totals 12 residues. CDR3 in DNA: TGTGCCAGCAGACCCACTCAAGATACGCAGTATTTT. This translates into CASRPTQDTQYF.

CDR3 DNA sequence: TGTGCCAGCAGCTTAGAGAGCCGCGGACAGGGGTTCTTC. Its protein product is CASSLESRGQGFF. This chain connects TRBV11-2 to TRBJ2-1, with 8 positions matching TRBD1. The CDR3 sequence is 13 residues long. CDR1 and CDR2 (germline): SGHAT, FQNNGV. With V trimmed by 0 bases and J by 15 bases, 7 bases remained unmatched.

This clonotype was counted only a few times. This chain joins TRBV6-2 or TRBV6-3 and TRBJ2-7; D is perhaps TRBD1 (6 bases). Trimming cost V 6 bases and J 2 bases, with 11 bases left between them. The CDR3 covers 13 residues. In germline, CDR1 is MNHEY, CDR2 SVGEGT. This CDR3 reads CASRRQVTYEQYF. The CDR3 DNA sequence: TGTGCCAGCAGACGACAGGTTACCTACGAGCAGTACTTC.

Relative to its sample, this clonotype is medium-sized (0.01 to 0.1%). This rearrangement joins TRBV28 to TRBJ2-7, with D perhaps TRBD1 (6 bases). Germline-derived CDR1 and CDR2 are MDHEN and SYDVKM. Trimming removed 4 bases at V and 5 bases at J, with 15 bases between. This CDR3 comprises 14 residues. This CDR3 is CASSSSFQGNEQYF. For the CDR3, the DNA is TGTGCCAGCAGTTCGTCATTTCAGGGGAACGAGCAGTACTTC.

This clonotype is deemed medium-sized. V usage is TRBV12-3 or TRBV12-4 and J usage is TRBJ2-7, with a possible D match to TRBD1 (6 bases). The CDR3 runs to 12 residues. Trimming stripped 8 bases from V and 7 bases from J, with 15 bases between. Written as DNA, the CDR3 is TGTGCCAGCCGGCAGGGGTGGGGGGAGCAGTACTTC. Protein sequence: CASRQGWGEQYF.

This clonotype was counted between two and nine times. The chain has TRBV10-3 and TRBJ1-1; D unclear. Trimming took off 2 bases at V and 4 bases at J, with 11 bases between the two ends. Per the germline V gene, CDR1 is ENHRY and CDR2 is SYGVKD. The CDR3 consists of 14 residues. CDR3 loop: CAISERRDGTEAFF. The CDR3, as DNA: TGTGCCATCAGTGAGCGGCGGGATGGCACTGAAGCTTTCTTT.

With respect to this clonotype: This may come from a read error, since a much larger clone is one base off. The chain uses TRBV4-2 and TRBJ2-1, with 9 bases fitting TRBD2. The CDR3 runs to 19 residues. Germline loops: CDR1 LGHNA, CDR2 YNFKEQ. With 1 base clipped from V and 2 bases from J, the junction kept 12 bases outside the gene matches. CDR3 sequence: CASSQGARGGRAPYNEQFF. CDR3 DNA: TGTGCCAGCAGCCAAGGGGCGAGAGGCGGGAGGGCCCCCTACAATGAGCAGTTCTTC.

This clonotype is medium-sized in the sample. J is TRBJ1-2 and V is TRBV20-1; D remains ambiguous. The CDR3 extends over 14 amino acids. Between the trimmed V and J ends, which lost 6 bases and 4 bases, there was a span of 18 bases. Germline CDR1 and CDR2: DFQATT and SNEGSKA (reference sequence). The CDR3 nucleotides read TGCAGTGCCCCCCCCCCGACTGTTTCCTATGGCTACACCTTC. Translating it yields CSAPPPTVSYGYTF.

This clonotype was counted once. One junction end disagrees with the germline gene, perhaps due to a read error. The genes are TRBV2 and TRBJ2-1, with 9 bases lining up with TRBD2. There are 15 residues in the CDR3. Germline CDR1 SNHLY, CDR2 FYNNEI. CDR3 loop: CASSHGTSLPDGQFF. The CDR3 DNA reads TGTGCTAGCAGTCACGGGACTAGCCTTCCCGATGGGCAGTTCTTC.

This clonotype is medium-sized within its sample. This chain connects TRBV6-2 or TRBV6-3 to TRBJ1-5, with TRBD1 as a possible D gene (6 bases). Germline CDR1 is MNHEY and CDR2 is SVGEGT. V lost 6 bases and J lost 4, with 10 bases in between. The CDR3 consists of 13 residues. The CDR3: CASRDSYNQPQHF. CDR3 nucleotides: TGTGCCAGCAGGGACAGCTATAATCAGCCCCAGCATTTT.

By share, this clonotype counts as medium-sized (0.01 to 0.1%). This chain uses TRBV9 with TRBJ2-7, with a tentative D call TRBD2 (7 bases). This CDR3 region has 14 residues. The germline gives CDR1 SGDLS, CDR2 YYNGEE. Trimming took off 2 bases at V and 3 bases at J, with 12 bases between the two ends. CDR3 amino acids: CASSVGGGFYEQYF. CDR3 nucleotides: TGTGCCAGCAGCGTTGGCGGGGGCTTCTACGAGCAGTACTTC. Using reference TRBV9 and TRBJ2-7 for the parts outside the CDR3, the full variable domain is DSGVTQTPKHLITATGQRVTLRCSPRSGDLSVYWYQQSLDQGLQFLIQYYNGEERAKGNILERFSAQQFPDLHSELNLSSLELGDSALYFCASSVGGGFYEQYFGPGTRLTVT.

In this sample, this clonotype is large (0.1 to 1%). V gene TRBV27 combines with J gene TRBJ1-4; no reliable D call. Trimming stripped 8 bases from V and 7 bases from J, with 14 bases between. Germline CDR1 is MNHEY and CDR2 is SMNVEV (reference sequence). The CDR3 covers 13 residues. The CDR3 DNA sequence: TGTGCCAGCGGCGTTGGGCTCCTTGAAAAACTGTTTTTT. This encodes CASGVGLLEKLFF.

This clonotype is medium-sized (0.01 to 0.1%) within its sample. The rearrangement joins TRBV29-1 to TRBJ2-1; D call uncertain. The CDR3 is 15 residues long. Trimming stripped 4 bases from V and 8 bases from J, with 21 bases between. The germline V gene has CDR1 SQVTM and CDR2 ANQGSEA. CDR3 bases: TGCAGCGTTGTCTCGCATGGCAAGAGGAGCGATGAGCAGTTCTTC. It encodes CSVVSHGKRSDEQFF.

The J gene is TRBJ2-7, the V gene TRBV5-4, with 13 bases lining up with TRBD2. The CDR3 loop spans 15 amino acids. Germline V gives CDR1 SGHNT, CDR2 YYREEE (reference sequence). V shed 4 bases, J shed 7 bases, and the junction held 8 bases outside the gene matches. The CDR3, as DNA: TGTGCCAGCAGCGACAGGACTAGCGGGAGTGGTGAGCAGTACTTC. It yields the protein CASSDRTSGSGEQYF.

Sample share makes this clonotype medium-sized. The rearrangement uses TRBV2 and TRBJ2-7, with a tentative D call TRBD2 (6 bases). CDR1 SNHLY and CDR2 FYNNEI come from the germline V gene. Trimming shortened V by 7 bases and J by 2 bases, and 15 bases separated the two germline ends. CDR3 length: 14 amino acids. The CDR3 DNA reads TGTGCCAGCAATAACGGAGGGAGTCCCTACGAGCAGTACTTC. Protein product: CASNNGGSPYEQYF. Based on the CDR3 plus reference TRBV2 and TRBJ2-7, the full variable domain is EPEVTQTPSHQVTQMGQEVILRCVPISNHLYFYWYRQILGQKVEFLVSFYNNEISEKSEIFDDQFSVERPDGSNFTLKIRSTKLEDSAMYFCASNNGGSPYEQYFGPGTRLTVT.